Included here is one TCR beta chain sequence, with context. This sample stems from a study of tumor-infiltrating lymphocytes in localized non-small cell lung cancer. V lost 5 bases and J 5 bases, leaving 15 bases between the germline ends. From germline, CDR1 is SGHTA and CDR2 FQGNSA. The CDR3 consists of 14 residues. The assay was immunoSEQ multiplex PCR, and TCRdb's table has in-frame clones only and misses some. In the table there are 3,900 or so clones, 79% of which are singletons. The material sequenced was uninvolved lung tissue not adjacent to the tumor. This clonotype originated in a human donor with non-small cell lung cancer. The V and J genes are TRBV7-2 and TRBJ1-1; possibly TRBD1 for D (6 bases). The CDR3 DNA reads as TGTGCCAGCAGCGAACAGGGTATGGGGACTGAAGCTTTCTTT. It yields the protein CASSEQGMGTEAFF.